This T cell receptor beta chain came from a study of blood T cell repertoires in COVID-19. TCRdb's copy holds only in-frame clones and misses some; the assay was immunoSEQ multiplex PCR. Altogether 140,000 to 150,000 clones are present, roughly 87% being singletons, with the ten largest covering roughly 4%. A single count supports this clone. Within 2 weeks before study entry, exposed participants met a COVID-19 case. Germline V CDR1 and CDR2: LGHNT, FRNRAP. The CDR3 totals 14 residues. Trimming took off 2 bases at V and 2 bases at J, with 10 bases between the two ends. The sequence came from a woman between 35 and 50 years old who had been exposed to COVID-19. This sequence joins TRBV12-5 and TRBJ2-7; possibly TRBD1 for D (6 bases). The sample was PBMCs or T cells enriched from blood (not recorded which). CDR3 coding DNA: TGTGCTAGTGGTTTGTACGGACAGACCTACGAGCAGTACTTC. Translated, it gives CASGLYGQTYEQYF.